The T cell receptor (beta chain) described here comes from a study of cytomegalovirus exposure and HLA in healthy donors. Findings of the study overall: Listed as cytomegalovirus-associated were 164 TCR beta chains. Most TCR sequences were seen very rarely across donors, but some public TCRs occurred in many. That first-cohort TCR clusters tended to co-occur in the 130 or so validation repertoires was found in a later analysis.

The data were produced by immunoSEQ multiplex PCR, yet TCRdb's version contains in-frame clones alone and is incomplete. In the table there are 55,000 to 65,000 clones, 95% of which are singletons. Germline V gives CDR1 GTSNPN, CDR2 SVGIG (reference sequence). CDR3 size: 17 residues. V lost 2 bases and J lost 11; bases outside the gene matches: 20. A remark on this clone: Its antigen is unknown.

The source of this sequence is a woman younger than 30 in good health and CMV-seropositive. Sample: PBMCs. This chain uses TRBV30 with TRBJ2-3; 9 bases agree with TRBD2. CDR3 coding DNA: TGTGCCTGGAGTCTATCAGTGGGCGGGAGGGCCTTTTCCCTGCAGTATTTT. This sequence encodes CAWSLSVGGRAFSLQYF.